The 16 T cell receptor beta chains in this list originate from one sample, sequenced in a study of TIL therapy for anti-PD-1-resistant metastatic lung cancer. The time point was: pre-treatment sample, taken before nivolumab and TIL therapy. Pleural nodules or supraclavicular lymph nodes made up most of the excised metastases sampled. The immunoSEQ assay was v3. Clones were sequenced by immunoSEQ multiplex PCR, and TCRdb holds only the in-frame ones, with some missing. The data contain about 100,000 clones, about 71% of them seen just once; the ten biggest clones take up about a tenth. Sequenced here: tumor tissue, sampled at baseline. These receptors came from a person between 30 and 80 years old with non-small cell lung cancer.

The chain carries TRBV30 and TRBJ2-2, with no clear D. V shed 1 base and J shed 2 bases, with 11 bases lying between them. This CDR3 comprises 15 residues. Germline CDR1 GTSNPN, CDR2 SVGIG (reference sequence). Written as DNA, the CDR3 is TGTGCCTGGAGTGGGCCCCTGGGAAACACCGGGGAGCTGTTTTTT. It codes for CAWSGPLGNTGELFF.

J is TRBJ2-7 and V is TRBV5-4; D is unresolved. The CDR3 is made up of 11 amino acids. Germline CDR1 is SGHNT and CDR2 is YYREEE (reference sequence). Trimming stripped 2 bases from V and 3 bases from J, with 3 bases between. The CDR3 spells CASSFRYEQYF. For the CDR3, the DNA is TGTGCCAGCAGCTTCCGCTACGAGCAGTACTTC. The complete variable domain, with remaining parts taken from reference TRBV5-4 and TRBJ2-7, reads ETGVTQSPTHLIKTRGQQVTLRCSSQSGHNTVSWYQQALGQGPQFIFQYYREEENGRGNFPPRFSGLQFPNYSSELNVNALELDDSALYLCASSFRYEQYFGPGTRLTVT.

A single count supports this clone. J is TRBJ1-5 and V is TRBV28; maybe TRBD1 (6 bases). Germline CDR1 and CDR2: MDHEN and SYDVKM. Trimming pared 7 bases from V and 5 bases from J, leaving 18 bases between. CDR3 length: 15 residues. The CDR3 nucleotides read TGTGCCAGCACGGGGGGGCGCTTGCTAGATCAGCCCCAGCATTTT. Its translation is CASTGGRLLDQPQHF.

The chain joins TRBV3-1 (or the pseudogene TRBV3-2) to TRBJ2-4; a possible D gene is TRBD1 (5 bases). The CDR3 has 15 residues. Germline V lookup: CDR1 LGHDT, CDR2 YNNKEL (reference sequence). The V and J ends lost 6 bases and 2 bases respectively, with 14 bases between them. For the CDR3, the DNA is TGTGCCAGCAGAGACACAAGGGGTACCAAAAACATTCAGTACTTC. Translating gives CASRDTRGTKNIQYF.

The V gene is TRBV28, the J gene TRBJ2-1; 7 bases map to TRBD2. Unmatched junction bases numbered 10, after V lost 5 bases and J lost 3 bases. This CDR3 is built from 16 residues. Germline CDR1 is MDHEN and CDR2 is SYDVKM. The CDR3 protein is CASSLVRAGDYNEQFF. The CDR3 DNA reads TGTGCCAGCAGTCTCGTGAGGGCGGGAGACTACAATGAGCAGTTCTTC.

CDR3 in amino acids: CASVLRGRGTDTQYF. CDR3 bases: TGTGCCAGCGTCCTCCGCGGGAGGGGCACAGATACGCAGTATTTT. V gene TRBV6-5 combines with J gene TRBJ2-3, with 9 positions matching TRBD2. V shed 8 bases and J 1 base; nucleotides not matched to a gene: 7. CDR1 is MNHEY, CDR2 SVGAGI, per germline. The CDR3 length is 15 residues.

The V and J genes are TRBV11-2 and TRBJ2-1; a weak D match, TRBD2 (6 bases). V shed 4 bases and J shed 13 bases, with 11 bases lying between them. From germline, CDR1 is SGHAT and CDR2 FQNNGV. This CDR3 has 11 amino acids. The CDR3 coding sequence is TGTGCCAGCAGCTCGGGGACTTCTCAGTTCTTC. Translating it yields CASSSGTSQFF.

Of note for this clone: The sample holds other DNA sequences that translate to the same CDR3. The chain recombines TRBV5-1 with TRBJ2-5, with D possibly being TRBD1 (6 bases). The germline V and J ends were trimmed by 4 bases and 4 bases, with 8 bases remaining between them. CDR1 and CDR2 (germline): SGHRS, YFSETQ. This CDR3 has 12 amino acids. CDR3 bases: TGCGCCAGCAGCCTCAGGGGAGAGACCCAGTACTTC. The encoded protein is CASSLRGETQYF.

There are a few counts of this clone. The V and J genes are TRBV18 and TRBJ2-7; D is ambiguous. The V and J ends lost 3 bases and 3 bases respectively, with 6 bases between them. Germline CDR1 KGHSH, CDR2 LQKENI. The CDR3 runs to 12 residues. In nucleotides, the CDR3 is TGTGCCAGCTCACCCCAGCGCTACGAGCAGTACTTC. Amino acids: CASSPQRYEQYF.

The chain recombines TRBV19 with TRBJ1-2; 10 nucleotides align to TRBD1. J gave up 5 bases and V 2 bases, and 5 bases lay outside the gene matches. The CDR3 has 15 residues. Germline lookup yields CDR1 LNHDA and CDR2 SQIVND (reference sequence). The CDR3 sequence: CASSILAGQGYGYTF. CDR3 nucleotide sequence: TGTGCCAGTAGTATATTGGCGGGACAGGGGTATGGCTACACCTTC.

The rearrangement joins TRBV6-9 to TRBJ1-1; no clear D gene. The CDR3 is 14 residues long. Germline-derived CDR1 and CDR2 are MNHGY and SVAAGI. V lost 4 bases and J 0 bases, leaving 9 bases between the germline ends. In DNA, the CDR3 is TGTGCCAGCAGTTGGCCAGATCTGAACACTGAAGCTTTCTTT. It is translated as CASSWPDLNTEAFF.

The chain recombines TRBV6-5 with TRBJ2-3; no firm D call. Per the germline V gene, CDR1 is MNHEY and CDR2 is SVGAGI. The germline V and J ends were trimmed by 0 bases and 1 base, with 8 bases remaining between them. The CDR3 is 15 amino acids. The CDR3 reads CASSYSIDGTDTQYF. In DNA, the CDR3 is TGTGCCAGCAGTTACTCGATCGACGGCACAGATACGCAGTATTTT.

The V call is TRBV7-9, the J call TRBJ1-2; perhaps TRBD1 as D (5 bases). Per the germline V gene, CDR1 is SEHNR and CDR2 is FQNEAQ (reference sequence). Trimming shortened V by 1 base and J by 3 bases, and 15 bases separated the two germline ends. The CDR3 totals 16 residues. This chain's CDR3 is CASSLGTMGGDYGYTF. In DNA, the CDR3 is TGTGCCAGCAGCTTAGGCACGATGGGGGGAGACTATGGCTACACCTTC.

CDR3 residues: CASSAGGPNEQFF. The CDR3 DNA sequence: TGTGCCAGCAGCGCGGGGGGGCCCAATGAGCAGTTCTTC. The rearrangement joins TRBV7-8 to TRBJ2-1; 9 positions agree with TRBD2. This CDR3 has 13 residues. V lost 5 bases and J lost 6; bases outside the gene matches: 2. The germline V gene has CDR1 SGHVS and CDR2 FQNEAQ.

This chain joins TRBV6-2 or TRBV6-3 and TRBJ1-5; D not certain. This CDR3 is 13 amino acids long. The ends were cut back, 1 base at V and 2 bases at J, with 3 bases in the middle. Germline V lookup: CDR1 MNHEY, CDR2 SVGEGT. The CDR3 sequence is CASSYYGNQPQHF. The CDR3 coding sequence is TGTGCCAGCAGTTACTATGGCAATCAGCCCCAGCATTTT.

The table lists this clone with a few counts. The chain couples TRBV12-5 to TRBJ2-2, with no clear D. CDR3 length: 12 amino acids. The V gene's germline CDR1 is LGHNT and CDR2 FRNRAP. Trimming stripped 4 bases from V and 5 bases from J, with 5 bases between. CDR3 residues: CASGSLTGELFF. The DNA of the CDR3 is TGTGCTAGTGGTTCGTTAACCGGGGAGCTGTTTTTT.